This T cell receptor (beta chain) originates from a study of T-cell reconstitution after alpha-beta-depleted transplantation in children (dated by TCRdb to the mid-2010s). About the full investigation: Using TCR repertoire profiling, the study followed T-cell immune reconstitution in a quantitative way in children after TCRalphabeta/CD19-depleted allogeneic hematopoietic cell transplantation.

This clonotype has more than one count but fewer than ten. What antigen it recognizes has not been identified. Within one base of it there is no much larger clone, and no base qualities were kept. The library came from PCR. Instrument on record: Illumina HiSeq 2500. TCR libraries were prepared with molecular barcoding, using unique molecular identifiers to normalize TCRbeta repertoire quantification. Using fastp at Q25 and MiXCR, TCRdb reprocessed the public reads and kept productive beta chains. When rows share a CDR3 protein, they turn into one entry using the most common DNA and genes. The sample table shows 230,000 or so distinct CDR3 sequences, and 9.7% are seen once. The top ten clones comprise about 5% of the sample. The CDR3 runs 13 amino acids, cysteine and phenylalanine included. The retained sequence is limited to the CDR3, 39 bases, with the frame set at the first base. V is reduced by 6 bases and J by 4 bases, leaving a spacing of 12 bases between them. From the germline V gene (reference sequence), CDR1 is MNHEY and CDR2 is SMNVEV.

The sequence is built from TRBV27 and TRBJ1-2; tentative D gene TRBD1, with 5 bases matching. The TCR was taken from a human donor who donated a stem cell graft to a child with SCID. Source: PBMCs from the stem cell graft donor, taken from the stem cell graft. The CDR3 has the sequence CASRSRGAYGYTF. The sequence in DNA is TGTGCCAGCAGGAGTAGGGGCGCCTATGGCTACACCTTC.